These T cell receptor beta chains were read from a single sample in a study of cytomegalovirus exposure and HLA in healthy donors. Sequenced by immunoSEQ multiplex PCR; TCRdb stores in-frame clones only, minus some. The table has 130,000 to 150,000 clones, just over 85% seen once; the top ten hold 7.9%. The sequencing input was PBMCs. These receptors were taken from a woman aged 18-29 years in good health and CMV-seropositive. The CDR3 runs from the conserved cysteine through the conserved F or W. Fields, in order: D gene, CDR3 length, J gene, V gene, clone size, CDR3 protein, CDR3 DNA. The D gene is left open where the match is weak. The size field is filled for only some rows; it gives once, few, many or a size class.

-	14	TRBJ2-5	TRBV1	-	CTSSHSGSQETQYF	TGCACCAGCAGCCATAGTGGTAGTCAAGAGACCCAGTACTTC
TRBD1	13	TRBJ2-1	TRBV7-9	-	CASSLEGTGLKFF	TGTGCCAGCAGCTTGGAGGGGACAGGGCTAAAGTTCTTC
TRBD2	14	TRBJ2-7	TRBV5-4	-	CASSRTSDDYEQYF	TGTGCCAGCAGCCGGACTAGCGATGATTACGAGCAGTACTTC
TRBD2	16	TRBJ2-3	TRBV9	-	CASSASTGTTTDTQYF	TGTGCCAGCAGCGCCTCAACCGGGACTACGACAGATACGCAGTATTTT
TRBD2	15	TRBJ2-1	TRBV29-1	-	CSGSGTSGRMDEQFF	TGCAGCGGTTCCGGGACTAGCGGGAGAATGGATGAGCAGTTCTTC
-	12	TRBJ1-5	TRBV7-3	-	CASRAANQPQHF	TGTGCCAGCAGGGCGGCAAATCAGCCCCAGCATTTT
-	14	TRBJ1-2	TRBV30	-	CACPGARPEYGYTF	TGTGCCTGCCCAGGGGCCCGGCCCGAGTATGGCTACACCTTC
-	13	TRBJ1-5	TRBV6-1	-	CASIGTGYQPQHF	TGTGCCAGCATTGGAACAGGTTATCAGCCCCAGCATTTT
-	15	TRBJ1-2	TRBV6-6	-	CASSYGARQYYGYTF	TGTGCCAGCAGTTACGGGGCCCGACAGTACTATGGCTACACCTTC
-	15	TRBJ1-4	TRBV28	-	CASLTGGATNEKLFF	TGTGCCAGCCTAACCGGGGGTGCAACTAATGAAAAACTGTTTTTT
TRBD1	17	TRBJ1-6	TRBV5-6	-	CASSSSIQGAGRSPLHF	TGTGCCAGCAGCTCGTCCATACAGGGGGCAGGACGCTCACCCCTCCACTTT
TRBD1	18	TRBJ1-2	TRBV5-4	-	CASSLGWDRRTINYGYTF	TGTGCCAGCAGCTTGGGTTGGGACAGGCGAACTATTAACTATGGCTACACCTTC
-	17	TRBJ2-7	TRBV18	-	CASSPTIPGPSFSEQYF	TGTGCCAGCTCACCTACTATACCGGGTCCCAGTTTCTCCGAGCAGTACTTC
TRBD2	15	TRBJ2-7	TRBV5-5	-	CASSRLGLASYEQYF	TGTGCCAGCAGCAGACTCGGACTAGCCTCCTACGAGCAGTACTTC
TRBD2	13	TRBJ2-5	TRBV12-5	-	CASGGSGMETQYF	TGTGCTAGTGGTGGTAGCGGGATGGAGACCCAGTACTTC
-	17	TRBJ2-3	TRBV4-2	-	CASSQDGRGLGTDTQYF	TGTGCCAGCAGCCAAGATGGTCGGGGTCTAGGGACAGATACGCAGTATTTT
-	18	TRBJ2-1	TRBV9	-	CASSVGPPGLSLHNEQFF	TGTGCCAGCAGCGTAGGACCCCCAGGGCTATCACTCCACAATGAGCAGTTCTTC
-	15	TRBJ1-6	TRBV27	once	CASSYYRDPNSPLHF	TGTGCCAGCAGTTACTACAGGGACCCAAATTCACCCCTCCACTTT
TRBD1	14	TRBJ2-5	TRBV11-2	-	CASSFGTVQETQYF	TGTGCCAGCAGCTTCGGGACAGTCCAAGAGACCCAGTACTTC
-	14	TRBJ1-1	TRBV28	-	CASSFQGWNTEAFF	TGTGCCAGCAGTTTTCAGGGGTGGAACACTGAAGCTTTCTTT
TRBD1	17	TRBJ1-2	TRBV9	-	CASSGSRQGSPGYGYTF	TGTGCCAGCAGCGGATCGAGACAGGGATCCCCTGGGTATGGCTACACCTTC
-	15	TRBJ2-2	TRBV30	-	CAWVDRWRNTGELFF	TGTGCCTGGGTTGACCGATGGAGGAACACCGGGGAGCTGTTTTTT
TRBD2	19	TRBJ2-1	TRBV7-8	-	CASSLVGLAGGIIANEQFF	TGTGCCAGCAGCTTAGTAGGTCTAGCGGGGGGGATAATCGCTAATGAGCAGTTCTTC